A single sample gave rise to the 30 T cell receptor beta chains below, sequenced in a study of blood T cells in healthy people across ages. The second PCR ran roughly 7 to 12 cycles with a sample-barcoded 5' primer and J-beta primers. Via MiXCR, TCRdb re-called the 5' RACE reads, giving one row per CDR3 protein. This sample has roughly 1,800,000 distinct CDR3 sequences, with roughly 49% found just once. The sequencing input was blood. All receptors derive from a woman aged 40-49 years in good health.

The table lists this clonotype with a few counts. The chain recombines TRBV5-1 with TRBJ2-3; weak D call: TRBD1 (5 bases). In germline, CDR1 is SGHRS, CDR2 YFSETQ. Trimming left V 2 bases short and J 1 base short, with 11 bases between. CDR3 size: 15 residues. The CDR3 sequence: CASSLGQIGTDTQYF. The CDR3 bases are TGCGCCAGCAGCTTAGGACAAATTGGCACAGATACGCAGTATTTT.

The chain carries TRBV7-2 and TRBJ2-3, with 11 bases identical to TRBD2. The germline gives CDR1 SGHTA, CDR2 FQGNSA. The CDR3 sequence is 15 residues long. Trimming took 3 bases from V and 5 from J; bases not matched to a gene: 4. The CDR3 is CASSLTSGEGDTQYF. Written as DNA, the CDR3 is TGTGCCAGCAGCTTGACTAGCGGGGAGGGAGATACGCAGTATTTT.

The CDR3 sequence is CSVDQGNTEAFF. In DNA, the CDR3 is TGCAGCGTTGATCAGGGGAACACTGAAGCTTTCTTT. The chain links TRBV29-1 to TRBJ1-1, with D possibly TRBD1 on 5 matching bases. CDR1 is SQVTM, CDR2 ANQGSEA, per germline. Trimming took 3 bases from V and 1 from J, leaving 6 bases between them. The CDR3 is made up of 12 amino acids.

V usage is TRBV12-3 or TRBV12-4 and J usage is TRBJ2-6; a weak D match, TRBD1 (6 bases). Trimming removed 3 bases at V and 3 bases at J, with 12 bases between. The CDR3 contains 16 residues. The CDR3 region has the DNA TGTGCCAGCAGTTTCCCAACAGGGTTTGGGGCCAACGTCCTGACTTTC. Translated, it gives CASSFPTGFGANVLTF.

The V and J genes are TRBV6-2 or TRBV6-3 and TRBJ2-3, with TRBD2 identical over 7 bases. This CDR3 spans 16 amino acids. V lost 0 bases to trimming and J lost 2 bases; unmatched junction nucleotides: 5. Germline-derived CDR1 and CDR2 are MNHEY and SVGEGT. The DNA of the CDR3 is TGTGCCAGCAGTTACTCGGCGGGGGAACACACAGATACGCAGTATTTT. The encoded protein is CASSYSAGEHTDTQYF.

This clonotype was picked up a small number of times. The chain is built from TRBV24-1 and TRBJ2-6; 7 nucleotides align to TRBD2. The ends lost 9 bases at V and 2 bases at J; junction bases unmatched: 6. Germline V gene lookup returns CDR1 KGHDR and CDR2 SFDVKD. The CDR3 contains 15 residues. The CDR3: CATAAGRPGANVLTF. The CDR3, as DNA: TGTGCCACCGCGGCCGGGAGGCCTGGGGCCAACGTCCTGACTTTC.

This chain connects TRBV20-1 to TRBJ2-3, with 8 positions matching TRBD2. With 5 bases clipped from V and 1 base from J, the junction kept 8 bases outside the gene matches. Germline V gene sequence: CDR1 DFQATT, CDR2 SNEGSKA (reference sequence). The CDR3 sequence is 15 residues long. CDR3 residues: CSASPRAGGTDTQYF. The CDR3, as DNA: TGCAGTGCTTCCCCCCGAGCGGGGGGCACAGATACGCAGTATTTT.

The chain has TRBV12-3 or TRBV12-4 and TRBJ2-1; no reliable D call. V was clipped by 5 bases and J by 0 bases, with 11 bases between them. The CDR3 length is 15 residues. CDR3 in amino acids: CASSPRYPSYNEQFF. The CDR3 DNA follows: TGTGCCAGCAGTCCCAGGTACCCCTCCTACAATGAGCAGTTCTTC.

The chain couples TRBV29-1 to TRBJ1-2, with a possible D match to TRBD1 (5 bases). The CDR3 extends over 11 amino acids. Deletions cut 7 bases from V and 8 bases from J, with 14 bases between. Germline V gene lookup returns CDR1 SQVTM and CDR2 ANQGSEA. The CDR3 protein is CSAKEGNGYTF. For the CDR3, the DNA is TGCAGCGCGAAAGAGGGGAACGGCTACACCTTC.

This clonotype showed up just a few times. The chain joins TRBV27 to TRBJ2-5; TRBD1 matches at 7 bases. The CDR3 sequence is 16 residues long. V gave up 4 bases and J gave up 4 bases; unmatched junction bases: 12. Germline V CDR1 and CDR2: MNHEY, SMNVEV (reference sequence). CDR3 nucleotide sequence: TGTGCCAGCAGTTCCCCTGTCCGAGGGGGCAGAGAGACCCAGTACTTC. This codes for CASSSPVRGGRETQYF.

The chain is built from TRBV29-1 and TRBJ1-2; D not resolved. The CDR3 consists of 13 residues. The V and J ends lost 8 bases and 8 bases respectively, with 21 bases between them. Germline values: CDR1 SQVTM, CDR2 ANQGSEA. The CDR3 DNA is TGCAGCACCCGCGGGATAAGGGCGGGAGGCTACACCTTC. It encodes CSTRGIRAGGYTF.

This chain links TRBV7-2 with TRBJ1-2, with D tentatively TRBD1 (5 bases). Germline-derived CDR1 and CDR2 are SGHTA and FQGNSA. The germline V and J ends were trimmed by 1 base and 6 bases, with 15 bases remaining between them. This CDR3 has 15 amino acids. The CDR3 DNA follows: TGTGCCAGCAGCTTAGACAGTGTAGCGGGGGATGGCTACACCTTC. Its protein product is CASSLDSVAGDGYTF. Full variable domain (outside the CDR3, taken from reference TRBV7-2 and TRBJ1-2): GAGVSQSPSNKVTEKGKDVELRCDPISGHTALYWYRQSLGQGLEFLIYFQGNSAPDKSGLPSDRFSAERTGGSVSTLTIQRTQQEDSAVYLCASSLDSVAGDGYTFGSGTRLTVV.

CDR3 protein: CASSTYSRSDTQYF. In DNA form, the CDR3 reads TGTGCCAGCAGCACCTACTCCCGTTCAGATACGCAGTATTTT. V usage is TRBV7-2 and J usage is TRBJ2-3, with D hard to call. This CDR3 has 14 residues. Germline CDR1 reads SGHTA; CDR2 reads FQGNSA. Trimming stripped 5 bases from V and 4 bases from J, with 13 bases between.

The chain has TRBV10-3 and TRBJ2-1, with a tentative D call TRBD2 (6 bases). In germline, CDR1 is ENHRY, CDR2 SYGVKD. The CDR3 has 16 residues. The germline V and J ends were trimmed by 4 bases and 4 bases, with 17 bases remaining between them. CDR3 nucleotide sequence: TGTGCCATCAGTGCCTCGGCTAGCGCACCTTACAATGAGCAGTTCTTC. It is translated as CAISASASAPYNEQFF.

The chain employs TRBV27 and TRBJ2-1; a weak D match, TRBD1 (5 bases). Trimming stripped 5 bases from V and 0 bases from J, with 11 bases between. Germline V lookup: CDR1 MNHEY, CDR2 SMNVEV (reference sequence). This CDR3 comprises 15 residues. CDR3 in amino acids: CASSAPGLSYNEQFF. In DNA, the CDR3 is TGTGCCAGCAGTGCACCAGGGCTCTCCTACAATGAGCAGTTCTTC.

This chain's CDR3 is CSGTGATGLSDTQYF. The CDR3 DNA reads as TGCAGTGGCACCGGTGCTACGGGGCTCTCAGATACGCAGTATTTT. V usage is TRBV20-1 and J usage is TRBJ2-3; D may be TRBD1 or TRBD2 (5 bases each). Per the germline V gene, CDR1 is DFQATT and CDR2 is SNEGSKA (reference sequence). V gave up 7 bases and J gave up 4 bases, with 21 bases separating them. CDR3 length: 15 residues.

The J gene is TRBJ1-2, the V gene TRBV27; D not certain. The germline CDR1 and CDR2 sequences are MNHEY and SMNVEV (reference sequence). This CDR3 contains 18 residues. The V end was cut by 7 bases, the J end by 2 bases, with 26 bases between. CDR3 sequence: CASTPVGVRGDSNYGYTF. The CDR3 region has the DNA TGTGCCAGCACCCCCGTAGGAGTCAGAGGAGACTCAAACTATGGCTACACCTTC.

DNA of the CDR3: TGTGCCAGCAGCGAGGGGGGCTTCCTCACAGATACGCAGTATTTT. It encodes CASSEGGFLTDTQYF. The chain links TRBV6-2 or TRBV6-3 to TRBJ2-3; either TRBD1 or TRBD2 may supply D (6 bases each). V lost 6 bases, J lost 2 bases, and 15 bases lay in between. The CDR3 length is 15 residues. CDR1 MNHEY and CDR2 SVGEGT come from the germline V gene.

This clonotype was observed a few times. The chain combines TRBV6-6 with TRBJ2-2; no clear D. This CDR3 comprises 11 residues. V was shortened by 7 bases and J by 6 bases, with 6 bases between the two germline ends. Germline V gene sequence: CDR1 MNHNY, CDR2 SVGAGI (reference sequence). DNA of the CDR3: TGTGCCAGCAATAGGGCCGGGGAGCTGTTTTTT. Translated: CASNRAGELFF.

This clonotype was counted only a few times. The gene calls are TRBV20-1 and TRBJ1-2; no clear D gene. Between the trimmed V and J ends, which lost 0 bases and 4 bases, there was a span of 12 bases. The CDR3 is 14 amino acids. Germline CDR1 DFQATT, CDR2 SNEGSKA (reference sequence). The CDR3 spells CSARDAQSAYGYTF. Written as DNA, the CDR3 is TGCAGTGCTAGAGATGCACAGTCGGCCTATGGCTACACCTTC.

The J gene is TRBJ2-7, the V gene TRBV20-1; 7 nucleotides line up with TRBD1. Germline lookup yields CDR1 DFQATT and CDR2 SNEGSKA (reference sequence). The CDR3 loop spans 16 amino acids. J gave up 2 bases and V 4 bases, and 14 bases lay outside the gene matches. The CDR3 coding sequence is TGCAGTGCTAACCGGGACAGACAAACCCAGGCCTACGAGCAGTACTTC. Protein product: CSANRDRQTQAYEQYF.

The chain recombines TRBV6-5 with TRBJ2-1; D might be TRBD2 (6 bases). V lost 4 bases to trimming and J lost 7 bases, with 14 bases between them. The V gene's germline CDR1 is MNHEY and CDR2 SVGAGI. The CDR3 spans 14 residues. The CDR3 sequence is CASSFTRERNEQFF. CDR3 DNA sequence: TGTGCCAGCAGTTTTACCCGGGAGCGGAATGAGCAGTTCTTC.

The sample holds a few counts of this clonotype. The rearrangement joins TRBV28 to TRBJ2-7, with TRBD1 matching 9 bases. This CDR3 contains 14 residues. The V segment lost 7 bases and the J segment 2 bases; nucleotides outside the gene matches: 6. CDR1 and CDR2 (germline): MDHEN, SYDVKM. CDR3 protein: CASTPGTGTYEQYF. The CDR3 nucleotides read TGTGCCAGCACCCCCGGGACAGGGACCTACGAGCAGTACTTC.

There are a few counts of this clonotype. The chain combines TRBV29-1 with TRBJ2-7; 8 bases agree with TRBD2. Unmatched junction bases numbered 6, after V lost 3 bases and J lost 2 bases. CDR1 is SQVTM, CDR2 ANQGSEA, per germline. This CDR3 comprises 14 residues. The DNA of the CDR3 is TGCAGCGTTGAGTGGCGGGGGGTTACCTACGAGCAGTACTTC. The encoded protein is CSVEWRGVTYEQYF.

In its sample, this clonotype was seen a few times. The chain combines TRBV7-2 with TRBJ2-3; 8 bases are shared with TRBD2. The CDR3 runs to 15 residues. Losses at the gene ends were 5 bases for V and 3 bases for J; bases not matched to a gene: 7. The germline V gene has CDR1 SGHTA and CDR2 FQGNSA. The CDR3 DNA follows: TGTGCCAGCAGCACCGAGCGGGGGCGAACAGATACGCAGTATTTT. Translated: CASSTERGRTDTQYF.

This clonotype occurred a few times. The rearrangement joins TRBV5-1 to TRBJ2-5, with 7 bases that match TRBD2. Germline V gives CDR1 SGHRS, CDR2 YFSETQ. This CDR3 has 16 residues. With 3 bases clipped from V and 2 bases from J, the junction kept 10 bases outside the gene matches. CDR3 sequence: CASSSNPTSSQETQYF. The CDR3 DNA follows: TGCGCCAGCAGCTCAAACCCGACTAGCTCACAAGAGACCCAGTACTTC.

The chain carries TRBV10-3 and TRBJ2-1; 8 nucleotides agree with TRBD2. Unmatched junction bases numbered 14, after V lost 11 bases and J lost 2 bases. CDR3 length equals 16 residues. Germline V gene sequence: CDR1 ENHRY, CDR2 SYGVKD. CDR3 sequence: CASRGGGGFPYNEQFF. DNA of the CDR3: TGTGCCTCCCGGGGGGGCGGGGGTTTTCCCTACAATGAGCAGTTCTTC.

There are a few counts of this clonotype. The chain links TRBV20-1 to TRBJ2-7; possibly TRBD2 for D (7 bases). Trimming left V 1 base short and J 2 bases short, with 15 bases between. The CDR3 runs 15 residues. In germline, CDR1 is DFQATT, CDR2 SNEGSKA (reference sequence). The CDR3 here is CSARVEGGAPYEQYF. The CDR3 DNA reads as TGCAGTGCTAGAGTGGAAGGGGGGGCCCCCTACGAGCAGTACTTC.

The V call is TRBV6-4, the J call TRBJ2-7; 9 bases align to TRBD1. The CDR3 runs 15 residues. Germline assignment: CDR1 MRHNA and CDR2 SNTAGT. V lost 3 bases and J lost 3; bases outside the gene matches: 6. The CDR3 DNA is TGTGCCAGCAGTGAAGAACAGGGGGCGGACTACGAGCAGTACTTC. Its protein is CASSEEQGADYEQYF.

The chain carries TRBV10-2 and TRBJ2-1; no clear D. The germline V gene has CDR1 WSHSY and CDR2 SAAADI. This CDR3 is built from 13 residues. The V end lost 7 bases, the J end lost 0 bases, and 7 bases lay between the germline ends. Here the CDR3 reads CASKASSYNEQFF. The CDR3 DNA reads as TGCGCCAGCAAAGCGAGCTCCTACAATGAGCAGTTCTTC.